The 8 T cell receptor beta chains listed next were all sequenced from one sample in a study of OX40 agonist ivuxolimab in advanced cancers. The data were produced by immunoSEQ multiplex PCR, yet TCRdb's version contains in-frame clones alone and is incomplete. The sample lists approximately 89,000 clones, approximately 91% occurring once. The source material was CD4+ or CD8+ T cells sorted from blood, sampled in a trial of the OX40 agonist ivuxolimab. These receptors all come from an adult with an advanced solid tumor such as melanoma, head and neck, liver or kidney cancer.

The chain is built from TRBV18 and TRBJ2-4, with D possibly being TRBD1 (6 bases). V lost 0 bases and J 5 bases, leaving 11 bases between the germline ends. Germline CDR1 reads KGHSH; CDR2 reads LQKENI. This CDR3 comprises 15 residues. The CDR3 DNA sequence: TGTGCCAGCTCACCACCACGGGGACAAGAAAACATTCAGTACTTC. Amino acids: CASSPPRGQENIQYF.

The chain couples TRBV18 to TRBJ2-7; D assignment may be TRBD1 or TRBD2 (6 bases each). The CDR3 is 13 amino acids. V lost 6 bases, J lost 4 bases, and 13 bases lay in between. Germline V CDR1 and CDR2: KGHSH, LQKENI. The CDR3 sequence is CASSGGAGYEQYF. CDR3 coding DNA: TGTGCCAGCTCGGGGGGCGCCGGGTACGAGCAGTACTTC.

V gene TRBV18 combines with J gene TRBJ1-4, with D uncertain. CDR1 KGHSH and CDR2 LQKENI come from the germline V gene. With 3 bases removed from V and 6 bases from J, the gap between germline ends came to 11 bases. The CDR3 is 14 residues long. The CDR3 here is CASSPPGSDEKLFF. For the CDR3, the DNA is TGTGCCAGCTCACCTCCGGGGTCGGATGAAAAACTGTTTTTT.

The genes are TRBV27 and TRBJ2-3; possibly TRBD1 for D (5 bases). V was shortened by 5 bases and J by 5 bases, with 23 bases between the two germline ends. The CDR3 contains 17 residues. Germline V gene data show CDR1 as MNHEY and CDR2 as SMNVEV (reference sequence). The CDR3 sequence: CASSEPGAGNRKDTQYF. The CDR3 nucleotides read TGTGCCAGCAGTGAACCCGGTGCAGGGAATCGTAAAGATACGCAGTATTTT.

This rearrangement joins TRBV6-1 to TRBJ1-1; D remains unclear. Germline V gene lookup returns CDR1 MNHNS and CDR2 SASEGT. This CDR3 spans 13 amino acids. V lost 3 bases to trimming and J lost 3 bases, with 8 bases between them. In DNA form, the CDR3 reads TGTGCCAGCAGTGATAGGGCCCACACTGAAGCTTTCTTT. Amino acids: CASSDRAHTEAFF.

The gene calls are TRBV29-1 and TRBJ2-5, with 7 bases that match TRBD2. The ends lost 7 bases at V and 5 bases at J; junction bases unmatched: 4. The germline gives CDR1 SQVTM, CDR2 ANQGSEA. The CDR3 spans 11 residues. The CDR3: CSALGGETQYF. For the CDR3, the DNA is TGCAGCGCTCTGGGGGGGGAGACCCAGTACTTC. The variable domain in full, with the rest retrieved from reference TRBV29-1 and TRBJ2-5, is SAVISQKPSRDICQRGTSLTIQCQVDSQVTMMFWYRQQPGQSLTLIATANQGSEATYESGFVIDKFPISRPNLTFSTLTVSNMSPEDSSIYLCSALGGETQYFGPGTRLLVL.

The chain combines TRBV12-2 with TRBJ2-1. TRBV12-2 is annotated as a pseudogene. CDR3 length equals 15 residues. CDR3 amino acids: CASRLVRGPGNEQFF. The CDR3 DNA is TGTGCAAGTCGCTTAGTTCGGGGACCGGGTAATGAGCAGTTCTTC.

The V call is TRBV27, the J call TRBJ2-3, with D maybe TRBD2 (5 bases). This CDR3 comprises 14 residues. CDR1 and CDR2 (germline): MNHEY, SMNVEV (reference sequence). The V gene lost 3 bases and the J gene lost 2 bases, with 9 bases spanning the gap. The CDR3 region has the DNA TGTGCCAGCAGTTTTCGCCTAGCCACAGATACGCAGTATTTT. As protein: CASSFRLATDTQYF.